This passage covers 32 T cell receptor beta chains from one sample sequenced in a study of beta chain features in type 1 diabetes. These receptors are not linked to any known antigen. Broader study findings: In all four CD4+ subsets, TCRB CDR3 length was significantly, moderately reduced in type 1 diabetes.

The sequenced template was cDNA made from the entire isolated RNA. TCRdb's copy holds only in-frame clones and misses some; the assay was immunoSEQ multiplex PCR. The sample consists of 300,000 or so clones, less than 15% of them appearing once. Input material: naive CD4+ T cells from blood. The receptor set was obtained from a woman younger than 35 with type 1 diabetes.

This clone was observed a handful of times. The chain employs TRBV13 and TRBJ2-7, with D possibly matching TRBD1 (5 bases). The CDR3 loop spans 13 amino acids. Trimming took off 5 bases at V and 4 bases at J, with 12 bases between the two ends. CDR1 and CDR2 from the germline V gene are PRHDT and FYEKMQ (reference sequence). CDR3 residues: CASSPPDIYEQYF. The CDR3 DNA sequence: TGTGCCAGCAGCCCCCCGGACATTTACGAGCAGTACTTC.

Only a few counts were recorded for this clone. V and J are TRBV11-2 and TRBJ1-2; the match to TRBD1 covers 9 bases. The V gene's germline CDR1 is SGHAT and CDR2 FQNNGV. This CDR3 region has 14 residues. V gave up 6 bases and J gave up 8 bases; unmatched junction bases: 10. CDR3 in DNA: TGTGCCAGCAGACAAACAACAGGGGGCTGGGGCTACACCTTC. Translation: CASRQTTGGWGYTF. The full variable domain, completed using reference TRBV11-2 and TRBJ1-2, is EAGVAQSPRYKIIEKRQSVAFWCNPISGHATLYWYQQILGQGPKLLIQFQNNGVVDDSQLPKDRFSAERLKGVDSTLKIQPAKLEDSAVYLCASRQTTGGWGYTFGSGTRLTVV.

The chain is built from TRBV2 and TRBJ2-1; 8 bases map to TRBD2. The junction had 6 bases not matched to a gene; V was cut back by 4 bases and J by 7 bases. Germline CDR1 is SNHLY and CDR2 is FYNNEI. The CDR3 covers 14 residues. CDR3 sequence (DNA): TGTGCCAGCAGTGTCGCAAGCGGGAGTAATGAGCAGTTCTTC. This encodes CASSVASGSNEQFF.

This chain uses TRBV5-1 with TRBJ2-1, with 7 bases identical to TRBD2. J gave up 6 bases and V 6 bases, and 15 bases lay outside the gene matches. The CDR3 consists of 16 residues. Germline CDR1 and CDR2: SGHRS and YFSETQ. In DNA, the CDR3 is TGCGCCAGCACCGTAGGCGGGAGACCGGGTGGCAATGAGCAGTTCTTC. The encoded protein is CASTVGGRPGGNEQFF.

This clone was picked up a small number of times. The chain couples TRBV27 to TRBJ1-3; 8 nucleotides match TRBD1. J lost 0 bases, V lost 5 bases, and 6 bases had no gene match. The CDR3 covers 16 residues. CDR1 and CDR2 from the germline V gene are MNHEY and SMNVEV (reference sequence). CDR3 sequence: CASSDIQGGSGNTIYF. The CDR3 DNA reads as TGTGCCAGCAGTGACATACAGGGGGGCTCTGGAAACACCATATATTTT.

The chain recombines TRBV25-1 with TRBJ2-3, with 7 bases that match TRBD1. Germline V lookup: CDR1 MGHDK, CDR2 SYGVNS. J was trimmed by 2 bases and V by 4 bases; bases with no gene match: 6. The CDR3 has 15 residues. CDR3 region: CASSAIGGLTDTQYF. CDR3 nucleotides: TGTGCCAGCAGTGCAATAGGGGGCCTCACAGATACGCAGTATTTT.

This clone was found a few times. V gene TRBV5-4 combines with J gene TRBJ2-7; D may be TRBD1 (6 bases). This CDR3 spans 15 amino acids. Trimming took 4 bases from V and 2 from J, leaving 16 bases between them. Germline CDR1 is SGHNT and CDR2 is YYREEE (reference sequence). The CDR3 loop reads CASSPGGQTTYEQYF. CDR3 in DNA: TGTGCCAGCAGCCCGGGCGGACAGACAACCTACGAGCAGTACTTC. The whole variable domain, filled in from reference TRBV5-4 and TRBJ2-7, reads ETGVTQSPTHLIKTRGQQVTLRCSSQSGHNTVSWYQQALGQGPQFIFQYYREEENGRGNFPPRFSGLQFPNYSSELNVNALELDDSALYLCASSPGGQTTYEQYFGPGTRLTVT.

The chain links TRBV30 to TRBJ2-1; 10 positions match TRBD2. The CDR3 totals 15 residues. Germline-derived CDR1 and CDR2 are GTSNPN and SVGIG (reference sequence). V dropped 0 bases and J dropped 5; count of bases not matched to a gene: 4. The CDR3 sequence is CAWSVQLAGNNEQFF. The CDR3 DNA sequence: TGTGCCTGGAGTGTACAACTAGCGGGAAACAATGAGCAGTTCTTC. The variable domain in full, completed from reference TRBV30 and TRBJ2-1, reads SQTIHQWPATLVQPVGSPLSLECTVEGTSNPNLYWYRQAAGRGLQLLFYSVGIGQISSEVPQNLSASRPQDRQFILSSKKLLLSDSGFYLCAWSVQLAGNNEQFFGPGTRLTVL.

The chain carries TRBV29-1 and TRBJ2-7; 10 bases are a match to TRBD2. Germline values: CDR1 SQVTM, CDR2 ANQGSEA. Unmatched junction bases numbered 20, after V lost 6 bases and J lost 6 bases. This CDR3 region has 17 residues. CDR3 bases: TGCAGCGTCGACGGTCAGGGGTCTAGCGGGAGTCCGAGCGAGCAGTACTTC. Translating gives CSVDGQGSSGSPSEQYF.

This clone was counted only a few times. This sequence joins TRBV27 and TRBJ2-4, with D maybe TRBD1 (6 bases). V lost 2 bases to trimming and J lost 1 base, with 9 bases between them. The CDR3 totals 15 residues. CDR1 is MNHEY and CDR2 is SMNVEV in the germline V gene (reference sequence). The CDR3 sequence: CASSLTGLAKNIQYF. CDR3 nucleotide sequence: TGTGCCAGCAGTTTAACAGGGTTGGCCAAAAACATTCAGTACTTC.

The gene calls are TRBV30 and TRBJ1-5, with D uncertain. The CDR3 runs 13 residues. CDR1 is GTSNPN and CDR2 is SVGIG in the germline V gene (reference sequence). V was trimmed by 5 bases and J by 1 base, leaving 9 bases between them. CDR3 loop: CAWSLGSNQPQHF. The CDR3 DNA follows: TGTGCCTGGTCTCTGGGCAGCAATCAGCCCCAGCATTTT.

This clone was recorded a few times. The gene calls are TRBV18 and TRBJ2-5; 8 bases fit TRBD1. The end of the DNA aligns better with TRBJ2-7, so the J call may be wrong. Germline CDR1 is KGHSH and CDR2 is LQKENI. This CDR3 has 15 amino acids. This CDR3 reads CASSPNGQGQYEQYF. The CDR3 coding sequence is TGTGCCAGCTCACCAAACGGACAGGGTCAATACGAGCAGTACTTC.

This clone was seen only a few times. The chain links TRBV5-4 to TRBJ2-3; D perhaps matches TRBD2 (5 bases). The CDR3 is 14 residues long. Germline V CDR1 and CDR2: SGHNT, YYREEE (reference sequence). Trimming pared 8 bases from V and 2 bases from J, leaving 15 bases between. The CDR3 region is CASWARASTDTQYF. In DNA, the CDR3 is TGTGCCAGTTGGGCGAGGGCGTCCACAGATACGCAGTATTTT.

The J gene is TRBJ2-1, the V gene TRBV19; 7 bases are shared with TRBD2. Germline CDR1 LNHDA, CDR2 SQIVND (reference sequence). This CDR3 contains 18 residues. After removal of 3 bases from V and 0 bases from J, the junction contained 11 bases not matched to a gene. The CDR3 DNA reads as TGTGCCAGTAGTATCTCCGGGCTAGCGGTTTCCTCCTACAATGAGCAGTTCTTC. It specifies CASSISGLAVSSYNEQFF.

V is TRBV7-2 and J is TRBJ2-1; TRBD2 matches at 10 bases. After removal of 5 bases from V and 4 bases from J, the junction contained 8 bases not matched to a gene. The CDR3 runs 16 residues. Germline CDR1 SGHTA, CDR2 FQGNSA. CDR3 sequence reads: CASSPRTSGVYNEQFF. CDR3 nucleotides: TGTGCCAGCAGCCCCCGGACTAGCGGAGTTTACAATGAGCAGTTCTTC.

The chain is built from TRBV7-3 and TRBJ2-7; D is perhaps TRBD2 (6 bases). CDR1 is SGHTA, CDR2 FQGTGA, per germline. V lost 5 bases, J lost 5 bases, and 13 bases lay in between. The CDR3 extends over 13 amino acids. The CDR3 nucleotides are TGTGCCAGCAGCCCGGCCGGGAGCGACGAGCAGTACTTC. It specifies CASSPAGSDEQYF.

This chain uses TRBV19 with TRBJ1-5; D ambiguous. The CDR3 is made up of 15 amino acids. Trimming took off 3 bases at V and 4 bases at J, with 13 bases between the two ends. Germline values: CDR1 LNHDA, CDR2 SQIVND (reference sequence). The CDR3 region has the DNA TGTGCCAGTAGTATGTCTGGGCGGAGGAATCAGCCCCAGCATTTT. As protein: CASSMSGRRNQPQHF.

This rearrangement joins TRBV7-2 to TRBJ2-5, with D possibly TRBD2 on 7 matching bases. Trimming shortened V by 5 bases and J by 5 bases, and 15 bases separated the two germline ends. The CDR3 spans 14 residues. The germline V gene has CDR1 SGHTA and CDR2 FQGNSA. CDR3 DNA: TGTGCCAGCAGCGGACGGGGGGCGGGGGAGACCCAGTACTTC. Residues: CASSGRGAGETQYF.

The chain has TRBV6-1 and TRBJ1-4; D is perhaps TRBD1 (5 bases). The V end was cut by 7 bases, the J end by 4 bases, with 16 bases between. The germline gives CDR1 MNHNS, CDR2 SASEGT. The CDR3 has 15 residues. CDR3 loop: CASKPRGAGNEKLFF. The CDR3 DNA reads TGTGCCAGCAAGCCCCGCGGGGCGGGTAATGAAAAACTGTTTTTT.

This chain uses TRBV19 with TRBJ1-2, with D perhaps TRBD1 (5 bases). The V gene lost 8 bases and the J gene lost 3 bases, with 10 bases spanning the gap. Looked up from germline, CDR1 is LNHDA and CDR2 is SQIVND (reference sequence). CDR3 length: 12 residues. CDR3 protein: CASRQYDYGYTF. The CDR3, as DNA: TGTGCCAGTCGACAGTATGACTATGGCTACACCTTC.

The genes are TRBV20-1 and TRBJ2-7; D unresolved. V lost 6 bases, J lost 4 bases, and 10 bases lay in between. The CDR3 is 11 amino acids. Germline values: CDR1 DFQATT, CDR2 SNEGSKA (reference sequence). CDR3 bases: TGCAGTGCCGCAACATGGTACGAGCAGTACTTC. Amino acids: CSAATWYEQYF.

The chain has TRBV30 and TRBJ1-5; D call uncertain. The CDR3 extends over 14 amino acids. The ends were cut back, 2 bases at V and 3 bases at J, with 11 bases in the middle. Germline V gene data show CDR1 as GTSNPN and CDR2 as SVGIG (reference sequence). CDR3 amino acids: CAWSYGLNNQPQHF. As DNA, the CDR3 is TGTGCCTGGAGTTACGGTCTGAACAATCAGCCCCAGCATTTT.

The chain employs TRBV2 and TRBJ2-6; 7 nucleotides match TRBD1. The germline gives CDR1 SNHLY, CDR2 FYNNEI. V was clipped by 7 bases and J by 2 bases; unmatched bases: 2. This CDR3 region has 14 residues. The CDR3 is CASNRGAGANVLTF. CDR3 in DNA: TGTGCCAGCAACAGGGGAGCTGGGGCCAACGTCCTGACTTTC. Drawing the rest from reference TRBV2 and TRBJ2-6, the complete variable domain is EPEVTQTPSHQVTQMGQEVILRCVPISNHLYFYWYRQILGQKVEFLVSFYNNEISEKSEIFDDQFSVERPDGSNFTLKIRSTKLEDSAMYFCASNRGAGANVLTFGAGSRLTVL.

This clone was recorded a few times. The V gene is TRBV27, the J gene TRBJ2-2, with D maybe TRBD2 (5 bases). The CDR3 sequence is 17 residues long. The germline gives CDR1 MNHEY, CDR2 SMNVEV (reference sequence). V was pared by 0 bases and J by 3 bases, with 14 bases between. CDR3 in DNA: TGTGCCAGCAGTTTATCTTTAGGTCCGGGATACACCGGGGAGCTGTTTTTT. As protein: CASSLSLGPGYTGELFF.

V and J are TRBV29-1 and TRBJ2-5, with 8 bases fitting TRBD2. CDR3 length equals 15 residues. The V gene end was trimmed by 7 bases and the J gene end by 3 bases; junction bases not matched to a gene: 13. Germline CDR1 is SQVTM and CDR2 is ANQGSEA. The CDR3 here is CSASGGDVREETQYF. The CDR3 DNA is TGCAGCGCCTCCGGGGGGGATGTTCGGGAAGAGACCCAGTACTTC.

In this sample, this clone turned up a few times. The chain is built from TRBV13 and TRBJ2-7, with 11 positions matching TRBD2. The CDR3 has 15 residues. CDR1 is PRHDT and CDR2 is FYEKMQ in the germline V gene (reference sequence). J gave up 7 bases and V 3 bases, and 8 bases lay outside the gene matches. CDR3 sequence (DNA): TGTGCCAGCAGCTTCTTAGCGGGAGGGCCGATAGAGCAGTACTTC. Protein: CASSFLAGGPIEQYF.

This clone was counted only a few times. The chain carries TRBV7-9 and TRBJ1-4; 8 bases fit TRBD1. This CDR3 comprises 15 residues. Germline trimming cut 5 bases from V and 3 bases from J; bases unmatched to any gene: 5. Germline V gene lookup returns CDR1 SEHNR and CDR2 FQNEAQ (reference sequence). The CDR3 loop reads CASSKGTGANEKLFF. In DNA, the CDR3 is TGTGCCAGCAGCAAGGGGACAGGAGCTAATGAAAAACTGTTTTTT.

This clone has only a few counts. The chain's CDR3 is CASSKGRSQRENEQFF. The CDR3 DNA reads as TGTGCCAGCAGCAAAGGGCGTTCGCAGCGGGAGAATGAGCAGTTCTTC. This chain joins TRBV21-1 and TRBJ2-1; TRBD2, the D gene given by the table, was not confirmed from the DNA. TRBV21-1 is a pseudogene segment. This CDR3 is built from 16 residues.

The genes are TRBV7-2 and TRBJ2-7, with TRBD2 matching 9 bases. V dropped 0 bases and J dropped 5; count of bases not matched to a gene: 8. The CDR3 totals 16 residues. The V gene's germline CDR1 is SGHTA and CDR2 FQGNSA. The CDR3 spells CASSLAPAGGSNEQYF. The CDR3 DNA is TGTGCCAGCAGCTTAGCCCCAGCGGGAGGTTCAAACGAGCAGTACTTC.

This clone has more than one count but fewer than ten. CDR3 sequence reads: CASSAGLRNTEAFF. CDR3 in DNA: TGTGCCAGCAGCGCCGGACTGAGAAACACTGAAGCTTTCTTT. J is TRBJ1-1 and V is TRBV5-4; D gene unclear. The CDR3 loop spans 14 amino acids. V was pared by 4 bases and J by 2 bases, with 12 bases between. The germline CDR1 and CDR2 sequences are SGHNT and YYREEE (reference sequence). Together with reference TRBV5-4 and TRBJ1-1, the CDR3 gives the full variable domain: ETGVTQSPTHLIKTRGQQVTLRCSSQSGHNTVSWYQQALGQGPQFIFQYYREEENGRGNFPPRFSGLQFPNYSSELNVNALELDDSALYLCASSAGLRNTEAFFGQGTRLTVV.

This clone has at least ten counts. The V and J genes are TRBV4-3 and TRBJ2-4; possibly TRBD2 for D (6 bases). Trimming shortened V by 3 bases and J by 8 bases, and 11 bases separated the two germline ends. CDR3 length equals 13 residues. CDR1 and CDR2 from the germline V gene are LGHNA and YSLEER. The CDR3 spells CASSQGTWDIQYF. CDR3 sequence (DNA): TGCGCCAGCAGCCAGGGGACTTGGGACATTCAGTACTTC.

This chain links TRBV7-2 with TRBJ2-3; TRBD2 is a possible D gene (5 bases). V lost 10 bases, J lost 3 bases, and 17 bases lay in between. The CDR3 consists of 14 residues. Germline lookup yields CDR1 SGHTA and CDR2 FQGNSA. The CDR3 reads CATSWAGGTDTQYF. The CDR3 DNA reads as TGTGCCACCTCATGGGCAGGCGGGACAGATACGCAGTATTTT.